The next 9 T cell receptor beta chains were all read from a single sample in a study of cytomegalovirus exposure and HLA in healthy donors. PCR was performed using 60 Vbeta and 13 Jbeta primers. Sequencing was performed with immunoSEQ multiplex PCR; in TCRdb, only in-frame clones are kept and a portion is missing. The data show about 81,000 clones, more than 60% seen once. The sequencing sample was made of PBMCs. The source is a middle-aged man in good health and CMV-seropositive.

The genes are TRBV4-1 and TRBJ1-2, with 7 bases aligning to TRBD1. This CDR3 spans 16 amino acids. V was clipped by 0 bases and J by 4 bases; unmatched bases: 8. Germline loops: CDR1 MGHRA, CDR2 YSYEKL. CDR3 protein: CASSQDRAGGVYGYTF. For the CDR3, the DNA is TGCGCCAGCAGCCAAGATAGGGCAGGGGGAGTCTATGGCTACACCTTC.

The chain recombines TRBV2 with TRBJ2-2, with 10 positions matching TRBD2. This CDR3 contains 15 residues. Unmatched junction bases numbered 3, after V lost 5 bases and J lost 3 bases. Germline V gene sequence: CDR1 SNHLY, CDR2 FYNNEI. The CDR3 nucleotides are TGTGCCAGCAGTTTGACTAGCGGGTACACCGGGGAGCTGTTTTTT. This codes for CASSLTSGYTGELFF.

The chain combines TRBV19 with TRBJ1-1; 8 bases are shared with TRBD1. The CDR3 runs to 17 residues. CDR1 LNHDA and CDR2 SQIVND come from the germline V gene (reference sequence). Trimming at V came to 7 bases and at J to 14 bases, leaving 27 bases not matched to a gene. The CDR3 protein is CASTSLSANPGGAGGFF. The CDR3 DNA is TGTGCCAGTACCTCTTTAAGTGCCAACCCAGGGGGCGCGGGTGGGTTCTTT.

Regarding this clone: An end of the junction does not agree with germline; a read error may underlie this. The same CDR3 also results from other DNA sequences found in this sample. The chain combines TRBV7-9 with TRBJ1-1, with D possibly TRBD1 on 6 matching bases. The CDR3 loop spans 16 amino acids. Germline assignment: CDR1 SEHNR and CDR2 FQNEAQ (reference sequence). The CDR3 is CASTVLGGGGDTEAFF. The CDR3 nucleotides are TGTGCTAGCACCGTTCTGGGAGGGGGGGGTGACACTGAAGCTTTCTTT.

The chain uses TRBV5-1 and TRBJ2-1; 10 nucleotides agree with TRBD2. V gave up 4 bases and J gave up 6 bases; unmatched junction bases: 1. This CDR3 contains 13 residues. Germline V lookup: CDR1 SGHRS, CDR2 YFSETQ. The CDR3 region is CASSRTSGNEQFF. As DNA, the CDR3 is TGCGCCAGCAGCCGGACTAGCGGCAATGAGCAGTTCTTC.

The V and J genes are TRBV11-3 and TRBJ2-7, with D possibly being TRBD1 (6 bases). Germline loops: CDR1 SGHNT, CDR2 YENEEA. Trimming removed 5 bases at V and 4 bases at J, with 18 bases between. The CDR3 runs 15 residues. CDR3 nucleotides: TGTGCCAGCAGCGCTCGGGACATCGGCCCATACGAGCAGTACTTC. It is translated as CASSARDIGPYEQYF.

In nucleotides, the CDR3 is TGTGCCGGGGGGACGGGACTGAGCACAGATACGCAGTATTTT. It encodes CAGGTGLSTDTQYF. The V gene is TRBV7-9, the J gene TRBJ2-3; a possible D gene is TRBD2 (6 bases). Germline loops: CDR1 SEHNR, CDR2 FQNEAQ (reference sequence). This CDR3 contains 14 residues. Trimming pared 11 bases from V and 0 bases from J, leaving 15 bases between. Based on the CDR3 plus reference TRBV7-9 and TRBJ2-3, the full variable domain is DTGVSQNPRHKITKRGQNVTFRCDPISEHNRLYWYRQTLGQGPEFLTYFQNEAQLEKSRLLSDRFSAERPKGSFSTLEIQRTEQGDSAMYLCAGGTGLSTDTQYFGPGTRLTVL.

The gene calls are TRBV7-2 and TRBJ2-7; 9 nucleotides agree with TRBD1. This CDR3 comprises 15 residues. Germline trimming cut 5 bases from V and 3 bases from J; bases unmatched to any gene: 8. CDR1 SGHTA and CDR2 FQGNSA come from the germline V gene. The CDR3 sequence is CASSLDRGGIYEQYF. CDR3 DNA sequence: TGTGCCAGCAGCCTAGACAGGGGGGGGATCTACGAGCAGTACTTC.

The sample holds one count of this clone. V gene TRBV30 combines with J gene TRBJ2-5; 8 bases agree with TRBD1. Germline V gives CDR1 GTSNPN, CDR2 SVGIG (reference sequence). The junction had 2 bases not matched to a gene; V was cut back by 5 bases and J by 0 bases. This CDR3 is 13 amino acids long. The CDR3 spells CAWGQGNQETQYF. The DNA of the CDR3 is TGTGCCTGGGGACAGGGAAACCAAGAGACCCAGTACTTC.